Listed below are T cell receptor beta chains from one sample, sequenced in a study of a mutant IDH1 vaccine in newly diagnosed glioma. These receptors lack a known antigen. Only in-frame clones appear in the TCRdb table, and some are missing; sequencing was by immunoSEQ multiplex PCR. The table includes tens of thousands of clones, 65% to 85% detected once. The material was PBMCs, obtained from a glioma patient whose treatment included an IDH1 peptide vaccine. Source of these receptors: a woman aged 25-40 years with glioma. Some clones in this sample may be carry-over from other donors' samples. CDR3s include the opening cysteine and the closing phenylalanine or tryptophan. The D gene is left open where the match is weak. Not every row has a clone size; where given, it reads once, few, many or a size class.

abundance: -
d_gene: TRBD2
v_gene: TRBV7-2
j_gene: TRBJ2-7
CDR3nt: TGTGCCAGCAGCTCCCGGACTAGCGGGAGAAGAAGAGGTAGCGAGCAGTACTTC
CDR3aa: CASSSRTSGRRRGSEQYF

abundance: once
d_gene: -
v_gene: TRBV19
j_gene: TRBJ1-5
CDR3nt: TGTGCCAGTAGTATTAGCGGCCAGCCCCAGCATTTT
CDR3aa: CASSISGQPQHF

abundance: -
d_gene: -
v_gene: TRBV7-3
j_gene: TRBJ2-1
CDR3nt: TGTGCCAGCAGCTTAATCCCTAGCGAATACTACAATGAGCAGTTCTTC
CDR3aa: CASSLIPSEYYNEQFF

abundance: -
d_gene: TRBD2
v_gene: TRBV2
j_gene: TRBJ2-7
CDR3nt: TGTGCCAGCGAGAGGGAGGGTCATTCCTACGAGCAGTACTTC
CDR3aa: CASEREGHSYEQYF

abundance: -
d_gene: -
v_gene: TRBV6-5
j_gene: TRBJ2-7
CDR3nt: TGTGCCAGCAGTAACCATATCCTCTACGAGCAGTACTTC
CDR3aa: CASSNHILYEQYF

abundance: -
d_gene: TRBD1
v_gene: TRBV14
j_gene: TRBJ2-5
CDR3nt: TGTGCCAGCAGCCAAGCTGTCCCGGGACAGCCCACGATTTTCCAAGAGACCCAGTACTTC
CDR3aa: CASSQAVPGQPTIFQETQYF

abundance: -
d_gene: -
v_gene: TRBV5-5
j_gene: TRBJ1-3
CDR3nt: TGTGCCAGCAGCTTAGGGAACGGCAGGCCTGGAAACACCATATATTTT
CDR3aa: CASSLGNGRPGNTIYF

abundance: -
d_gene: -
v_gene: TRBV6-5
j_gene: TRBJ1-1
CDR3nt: TGTGCCAGCAGTTACTCCTACGCCTGGAGGACTGAAGCTTTCTTT
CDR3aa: CASSYSYAWRTEAFF

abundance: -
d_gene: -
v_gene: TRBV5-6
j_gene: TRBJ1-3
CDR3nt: TGTGCCAGCAGCTTTGGCAGGGCAACTGGAAACACCATATATTTT
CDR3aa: CASSFGRATGNTIYF

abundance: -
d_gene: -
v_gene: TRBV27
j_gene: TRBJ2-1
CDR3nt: TGTGCCAGCCTCCCTGCGGGCGCCCAACACAATGAGCAGTTCTTC
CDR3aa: CASLPAGAQHNEQFF

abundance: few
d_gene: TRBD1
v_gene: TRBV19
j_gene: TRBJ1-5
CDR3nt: TGTGCCACCGAGGATGGGACAGGGCTGAGGCAGCCCCAGCATTTT
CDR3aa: CATEDGTGLRQPQHF

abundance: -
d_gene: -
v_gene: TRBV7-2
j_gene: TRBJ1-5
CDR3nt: TGTGCCAGCAGCTCCCGCGGAGGGGGTGATCAGCCCCAGCATTTT
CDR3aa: CASSSRGGGDQPQHF